This T cell receptor beta chain was recovered during a study of tumor and adjacent non-tumor tissue in lung cancer (dated 2018 in TCRdb). As for the study more broadly: The cohort included under 15 adenocarcinoma, a couple of squamous cell carcinoma and 1 small cell lung cancer patients. Among the approximately 15 patients, ages ranged from about 31 to 85 years, roughly ten were men and 5 were women, and disease was TNM stage I to III. Sequencing produced 130 million or so productive TCRbeta reads in total, an average of approximately 4 million reads per sample. Using bulk TCRbeta repertoires from 15 lung cancer patients, the study set lung tumor tissue side by side with matched distant non-tumor lung tissue. For each patient, one tumor sample and one normal lung sample were taken, giving around 31 paired specimens that underwent TCRbeta CDR3 sequencing.

RNA was extracted from bulk unsorted tissue and checked for quality with a NanoDrop ND-1000 and an Agilent 2100. The donors were newly diagnosed lung cancer patients admitted for thoracic surgery in China from August to November 2014 who had not received prior chemotherapy. Patients who had received previous radiotherapy or chemotherapy, or who had another concurrent cancer, were excluded from the study. Surgical tissue pieces of about 1-2.3 cm3 were preserved in RNAlater solution and were kept at -80 degrees C until use. Between the V and J ends, shortened by 5 bases and 7 bases respectively, the junction contains 21 bases. Reading the germline V gene gives CDR1 SGHAT and CDR2 FQNNGV. From its cysteine to its phenylalanine, the CDR3 spans 16 amino acids. The DNA shown is the 48-base CDR3, in frame from base 1. This clonotype was counted only a few times. Its antigen target is currently unknown. The sample holds no much larger clone one base away, and base qualities are not on file.

The library came from multiplex PCR. The sequencer listed for this sample is Illumina HiSeq 2500. TCRbeta libraries were constructed through three rounds of nested PCR with primers (Table S4) according to protocols modified from ARM-PCR. PCR products of 200-500 bp were gel-excised and purified with the QIAquick gel extraction kit before sequencing. In the paper's pipeline: Trimmomatic was used to clean the reads, FLASH merged the cleaned reads into complete CDR3 sequences, and MiTCR assigned the sequences to V(D)J germline segments. Clonal diversity was computed as the inverse Simpson's index with VDJtools. Productive reads were defined as in-frame sequences without a premature stop codon. TCRdb cleaned the public reads at Q25 with fastp, built clones with MiXCR and kept in-frame beta chains. Under each unique CDR3 protein, matching rows form one entry showing the most common genes and DNA. The V and J calls follow TCRdb's processing rather than the paper's. The sample yields roughly 81,000 distinct CDR3 sequences; about 61% were counted once. The biggest ten clones account for about 15% of the sample.

The paper as a whole reports these results and caveats: The top 100 clones accounted for a significantly larger cumulative portion of the repertoire in normal lung than in tumor tissue. Tumor tissue showed significantly greater TCR diversity (inverse Simpson) than normal lung tissue (about 400 vs 150, P = 0.0075, Mann-Whitney U test). The cohort had only approximately 16 patients, and the authors noted that larger samples and more detailed clinical data are needed. Peripheral blood was not sequenced, so blood TCRbeta repertoires were not examined in the lung cancer patients of the study. The methods do not name the sequencing platform or mention unique molecular identifiers. Younger patients had significantly higher TCR diversity, and higher tumor TCR diversity was associated with shorter overall and disease-free survival.

The clonotype comes from a man between 65 and 85 years old with non-small cell lung cancer. The V and J segments used are TRBV11-2 and TRBJ2-4; TRBD1 is perhaps the D gene, given 6 matching bases. The sequencing input was lung tumor tissue. For the CDR3, the sequence is CASSLRTAIVKNIQYF. DNA sequence: TGTGCCAGCAGCCTACGGACAGCCATAGTCAAGAACATTCAGTACTTC.